Below, 18 T cell receptor beta chains from the same sample are listed, as sequenced in a study of Ad26.COV2.S vaccination and SARS-CoV-2 variants. Treatment noted: about 20 received Ad26.COV2.S at low or high dose, single or two shots; about 5 received placebo; per-sample allocation not given. Sampling occurred on day 63 after the first vaccine or placebo injection. Sequenced by immunoSEQ multiplex PCR; TCRdb stores in-frame clones only, minus some. The table shows about 470,000 clones, with around 91% occurring only once. The specimen comprised peripheral blood, sampled in a trial of Ad26.COV2.S vaccine versus placebo. The receptors were gathered from a person between 18 and 65 years old who received the Ad26.COV2.S COVID-19 vaccine or a placebo.

This clone has only one observation. This sequence joins TRBV7-2 and TRBJ1-2, with no clear D. Trimming left V 2 bases short and J 3 bases short, with 13 bases between. This CDR3 spans 15 amino acids. Per germline, CDR1 SGHTA and CDR2 FQGNSA. CDR3 bases: TGTGCCAGCAGCTTAAGCAGTGAGCTTGACTATGGCTACACCTTC. Its protein is CASSLSSELDYGYTF.

This clone appeared once. The gene calls are TRBV12-3 or TRBV12-4 and TRBJ2-7; D call uncertain. The V end lost 5 bases, the J end lost 0 bases, and 8 bases lay between the germline ends. This CDR3 is 13 amino acids long. CDR3 amino acids: CASSPYSSYEQYF. The CDR3 DNA sequence: TGTGCCAGCAGTCCTTACAGCTCCTACGAGCAGTACTTC.

The CDR3 DNA follows: TGTGCCAGCAGCCACGGACAGGGGGGGAGGGAGCAGTACTTC. Its protein is CASSHGQGGREQYF. The chain uses TRBV7-2 and TRBJ2-7; 10 bases line up with TRBD1. The CDR3 runs to 14 residues. Germline trimming cut 5 bases from V and 7 bases from J; bases unmatched to any gene: 8. Germline CDR1 reads SGHTA; CDR2 reads FQGNSA.

CDR3 sequence: CAWSVNRGQGNQPQHF. The CDR3 nucleotides are TGTGCCTGGAGTGTAAATAGGGGGCAGGGCAATCAGCCCCAGCATTTT. The chain recombines TRBV30 with TRBJ1-5; 7 nucleotides align to TRBD1. The junction had 7 bases not matched to a gene; V was cut back by 0 bases and J by 2 bases. The CDR3 runs 16 residues. Germline values: CDR1 GTSNPN, CDR2 SVGIG (reference sequence).

V usage is TRBV5-6 and J usage is TRBJ2-7; 8 bases align to TRBD1. Per germline, CDR1 SGHDT and CDR2 YYEEEE. The length of the CDR3 is 15 residues. V was clipped by 1 base and J by 5 bases; unmatched bases: 8. As DNA, the CDR3 is TGTGCCAGCAGCTTGCCCGGGCAGGGGGCGCACGAGCAGTACTTC. Translation: CASSLPGQGAHEQYF.

This chain connects TRBV30 to TRBJ2-1, with TRBD2 matching 12 bases. This CDR3 contains 19 residues. Trimming took 0 bases from V and 1 from J; bases not matched to a gene: 10. Germline loops: CDR1 GTSNPN, CDR2 SVGIG (reference sequence). The CDR3 region is CAWSVIASGRARSYNEQFF. CDR3 sequence (DNA): TGTGCCTGGAGTGTAATCGCTAGCGGGAGGGCACGGTCCTACAATGAGCAGTTCTTC. Variable domain in full (rest from reference TRBV30 and TRBJ2-1): SQTIHQWPATLVQPVGSPLSLECTVEGTSNPNLYWYRQAAGRGLQLLFYSVGIGQISSEVPQNLSASRPQDRQFILSSKKLLLSDSGFYLCAWSVIASGRARSYNEQFFGPGTRLTVL.

Notes on this clone: This sample includes further DNA sequences coding for the same CDR3. This chain joins TRBV19 and TRBJ1-5; D remains unclear. The ends were cut back, 3 bases at V and 5 bases at J, with 5 bases in the middle. From germline, CDR1 is LNHDA and CDR2 SQIVND (reference sequence). The CDR3 extends over 12 amino acids. The CDR3 nucleotides are TGTGCCAGTAGTATCGCTGATCAGCCCCAGCATTTT. Protein sequence: CASSIADQPQHF.

This chain connects TRBV5-1 to TRBJ2-4; 9 bases line up with TRBD1. The CDR3 runs 15 residues. The germline CDR1 and CDR2 sequences are SGHRS and YFSETQ. After removal of 1 base from V and 7 bases from J, the junction contained 6 bases not matched to a gene. CDR3 region: CASSLNRGLLNIQYF. CDR3 nucleotide sequence: TGCGCCAGCAGCTTGAACAGGGGGCTGTTGAACATTCAGTACTTC.

The V gene is TRBV7-2, the J gene TRBJ2-3; 13 nucleotides match TRBD2. CDR1 is SGHTA and CDR2 is FQGNSA in the germline V gene. Unmatched junction bases numbered 7, after V lost 6 bases and J lost 4 bases. This CDR3 is 16 amino acids long. CDR3 DNA sequence: TGTGCCAGCAGTTTACCAACTAGCGGGAGGGCAGATACGCAGTATTTT. It codes for CASSLPTSGRADTQYF.

The chain couples TRBV27 to TRBJ2-7; 8 bases align to TRBD1. Germline values: CDR1 MNHEY, CDR2 SMNVEV (reference sequence). The CDR3 consists of 16 residues. Losses at the gene ends were 4 bases for V and 2 bases for J; bases not matched to a gene: 10. For the CDR3, the DNA is TGTGCCAGCAGTTCGCTTTGGGCAGGGGGCCCCTACGAGCAGTACTTC. Amino acids: CASSSLWAGGPYEQYF.

In the case of this clone: Other DNA variants within this sample encode the same CDR3. The V and J genes are TRBV24-1 and TRBJ1-1; the D is unclear. Germline CDR1 and CDR2: KGHDR and SFDVKD. The V end lost 7 bases, the J end lost 1 base, and 9 bases lay between the germline ends. The CDR3 extends over 13 amino acids. The CDR3 protein is CATRGRANTEAFF. The CDR3 DNA reads as TGTGCCACCAGGGGGAGAGCGAACACTGAAGCTTTCTTT.

The chain links TRBV12-5 to TRBJ2-5; D is ambiguous. This CDR3 region has 13 residues. Germline V lookup: CDR1 LGHNT, CDR2 FRNRAP. The V and J ends lost 7 bases and 1 base respectively, with 10 bases between them. Written as DNA, the CDR3 is TGTGCTAGTGCCCTCGGGCGCCAAGAGACCCAGTACTTC. Translating gives CASALGRQETQYF.

The CDR3 DNA reads as TGTGCCAGCAGCTTAGGGGAGCGGGAGGAGCTTTACAATGAGCAGTTCTTC. This translates into CASSLGEREELYNEQFF. The chain recombines TRBV7-2 with TRBJ2-1, with 9 bases fitting TRBD2. The trim removed 1 base at V and 4 bases at J, leaving 8 bases unmatched. CDR1 is SGHTA, CDR2 FQGNSA, per germline. CDR3 length: 17 residues.

The CDR3 region is CASSHTGERYLGTEAFF. CDR3 DNA sequence: TGTGCCAGCAGCCACACAGGGGAGAGGTATTTGGGCACTGAAGCTTTCTTT. The chain uses TRBV11-2 and TRBJ1-1; 7 nucleotides line up with TRBD1. Trimming at V came to 5 bases and at J to 4 bases, leaving 16 bases not matched to a gene. This CDR3 region has 17 residues. The germline V gene has CDR1 SGHAT and CDR2 FQNNGV.

The chain combines TRBV18 with TRBJ1-1; D gene unclear. This CDR3 is built from 12 residues. Germline CDR1 KGHSH, CDR2 LQKENI. The germline V and J ends were trimmed by 3 bases and 0 bases, with 2 bases remaining between them. CDR3 loop: CASSPLNTEAFF. The CDR3 DNA reads as TGTGCCAGCTCACCGTTGAACACTGAAGCTTTCTTT.

This clone was seen once. The chain has TRBV7-9 and TRBJ1-1, with TRBD1 as a possible D gene (6 bases). The CDR3 spans 14 residues. Looked up from germline, CDR1 is SEHNR and CDR2 is FQNEAQ (reference sequence). Trimming removed 5 bases at V and 5 bases at J, with 15 bases between. CDR3 nucleotides: TGTGCCAGCAGCAACTCACCGGGACATACTGAAGCTTTCTTT. This gives the protein CASSNSPGHTEAFF.

The chain employs TRBV28 and TRBJ1-5, with D perhaps matching TRBD1 (5 bases). The CDR3 has 14 amino acids. The germline gives CDR1 MDHEN, CDR2 SYDVKM. Trimming removed 8 bases from V and 0 bases from J, with 11 bases in between. CDR3 nucleotides: TGTGCCAGCGCGACAGAGTATAGCAATCAGCCCCAGCATTTT. The encoded protein is CASATEYSNQPQHF.

The chain joins TRBV5-6 to TRBJ2-6; 8 bases align to TRBD1. The germline V gene has CDR1 SGHDT and CDR2 YYEEEE. There are 14 residues in the CDR3. V gave up 6 bases and J gave up 9 bases; unmatched junction bases: 8. The CDR3 here is CASTRTGSDNVLTF. CDR3 nucleotides: TGTGCCAGCACCAGGACAGGGTCGGACAACGTCCTGACTTTC.